This TCR beta chain is from a study of cytomegalovirus exposure and HLA in healthy donors. Researchers ran the PCR with 60 Vbeta and 13 Jbeta primers. The repertoire was sequenced with immunoSEQ multiplex PCR; TCRdb's copy has only in-frame clones and lacks some. The sample has some 130,000 clones. Germline V CDR1 and CDR2: MDHEN, SYDVKM. The CDR3 extends over 15 amino acids. With 2 bases removed from V and 3 bases from J, the gap between germline ends came to 10 bases. V is TRBV28 and J is TRBJ1-4; TRBD1 might be the D (5 bases). The sample was PBMCs. The receptor comes from a woman between 40 and 50 years old in good health and CMV-seropositive. The chain's CDR3 is CASSLPPGPNEKLFF. The CDR3, as DNA: TGTGCCAGCAGTTTACCCCCAGGGCCTAATGAAAAACTGTTTTTT.